These 12 T cell receptor beta chains came from one sample sequenced in a study of shared clonotypes between healthy human individuals. The naive CD8 fraction comprised CD45RO-negative cells positively selected for CCR7 and excluded terminally differentiated effector memory CD45RA+ cells. TCRdb's copy holds only in-frame clones and misses some; the assay was immunoSEQ multiplex PCR. The table shows some 2,000,000 clones, with around 96% occurring only once. Source material: naive CD8+ T cells sorted from blood. These receptors all come from a young man in good health.

The gene calls are TRBV13 and TRBJ2-3; 8 bases are a match to TRBD1. Germline CDR1 and CDR2: PRHDT and FYEKMQ (reference sequence). This CDR3 has 16 residues. Germline trimming cut 5 bases from V and 4 bases from J; bases unmatched to any gene: 11. In DNA, the CDR3 is TGTGCCAGCAGCCAATCTAACAGGGGGTGGGCAGATACGCAGTATTTT. This translates into CASSQSNRGWADTQYF.

This clone is a singleton in its sample. This chain connects TRBV27 to TRBJ1-1; possibly TRBD1 for D (5 bases). Per germline, CDR1 MNHEY and CDR2 SMNVEV (reference sequence). The CDR3 extends over 14 amino acids. Trimming took off 0 bases at V and 4 bases at J, with 9 bases between the two ends. The CDR3 bases are TGTGCCAGCAGTTTATCGCCAACAGGCACTGAAGCTTTCTTT. Residues: CASSLSPTGTEAFF.

The V gene is TRBV11-2, the J gene TRBJ1-1, with a possible D match to TRBD1 (5 bases). The CDR3 covers 19 residues. CDR1 is SGHAT and CDR2 is FQNNGV in the germline V gene. Trimming shortened V by 0 bases and J by 3 bases, and 23 bases separated the two germline ends. The CDR3 protein is CASSLEIGVRDVSYTEAFF. CDR3 nucleotide sequence: TGTGCCAGCAGCTTAGAAATTGGGGTCAGGGATGTCTCGTACACTGAAGCTTTCTTT.

The chain carries TRBV9 and TRBJ2-7; maybe TRBD1 (5 bases). V dropped 0 bases and J dropped 7 bases, with 20 bases sitting between them. Per germline, CDR1 SGDLS and CDR2 YYNGEE. This CDR3 is 16 amino acids long. The CDR3 spells CASSVAKDTPSTEQYF. The CDR3 coding sequence is TGTGCCAGCAGCGTAGCCAAGGACACCCCTTCGACGGAGCAGTACTTC.

This clone was seen once. The rearrangement links TRBV13 to TRBJ2-7; no clear D gene. CDR3 length: 15 residues. CDR1 is PRHDT, CDR2 FYEKMQ, per germline (reference sequence). V gave up 0 bases and J gave up 1 base, with 10 bases separating them. CDR3 bases: TGTGCCAGCAGCTTAGGGACACCCGATTCCTACGAGCAGTACTTC. Protein sequence: CASSLGTPDSYEQYF.

The genes are TRBV10-3 and TRBJ2-7; 7 bases line up with TRBD2. Per the germline V gene, CDR1 is ENHRY and CDR2 is SYGVKD. The CDR3 is made up of 14 amino acids. With 3 bases clipped from V and 6 bases from J, the junction kept 8 bases outside the gene matches. The CDR3 coding sequence is TGTGCCATCAGTGATTCGGGGGGAATCGGCGAGCAGTACTTC. This encodes CAISDSGGIGEQYF.

This chain links TRBV6-1 with TRBJ2-1; TRBD2 matches 12 bases. The V gene end was trimmed by 3 bases and the J gene end by 3 bases; junction bases not matched to a gene: 6. The length of the CDR3 is 17 residues. Germline V gene data show CDR1 as MNHNS and CDR2 as SASEGT. CDR3 sequence (DNA): TGTGCCAGCAGTGAGCCCGTACTAGCGGGGGGCTACAATGAGCAGTTCTTC. Its protein product is CASSEPVLAGGYNEQFF.

About this clone: Distinct nucleotide sequences in the sample also encode this CDR3. This chain uses TRBV5-1 with TRBJ1-2, with 7 bases fitting TRBD1. Germline V gene sequence: CDR1 SGHRS, CDR2 YFSETQ. The length of the CDR3 is 14 residues. V was pared by 0 bases and J by 6 bases, with 5 bases of the junction left unmatched. CDR3 DNA sequence: TGCGCCAGCAGCTTGGACAGGGGAGTTGATGGCTACACCTTC. The encoded protein is CASSLDRGVDGYTF. Full variable domain (rest looked up from reference TRBV5-1 and TRBJ1-2): KAGVTQTPRYLIKTRGQQVTLSCSPISGHRSVSWYQQTPGQGLQFLFEYFSETQRNKGNFPGRFSGRQFSNSRSEMNVSTLELGDSALYLCASSLDRGVDGYTFGSGTRLTVV.

The chain uses TRBV6-5 and TRBJ1-2; D call uncertain. The V end lost 4 bases, the J end lost 4 bases, and 13 bases lay between the germline ends. This CDR3 comprises 14 residues. Per germline, CDR1 MNHEY and CDR2 SVGAGI. CDR3 DNA: TGTGCCAGCAGTTCTGCATCGCCCTCCTATGGCTACACCTTC. This gives the protein CASSSASPSYGYTF.

This sequence joins TRBV27 and TRBJ2-7; D gene unclear. CDR1 and CDR2 (germline): MNHEY, SMNVEV (reference sequence). V shed 6 bases and J shed 4 bases, with 16 bases lying between them. CDR3 length equals 14 residues. The CDR3 DNA reads as TGTGCCAGCAGCAAGCTAGGAGACTCTTACGAGCAGTACTTC. The encoded protein is CASSKLGDSYEQYF.

The chain links TRBV10-2 to TRBJ2-7, with 9 bases aligning to TRBD1. Germline values: CDR1 WSHSY, CDR2 SAAADI. The length of the CDR3 is 13 residues. The junction had 6 bases not matched to a gene; V was cut back by 7 bases and J by 5 bases. The chain's CDR3 is CASTPDRGNEQYF. For the CDR3, the DNA is TGCGCCAGCACCCCGGACAGGGGCAACGAGCAGTACTTC.

The chain has TRBV6-5 and TRBJ2-3; D gene unclear. CDR1 and CDR2 from the germline V gene are MNHEY and SVGAGI. V gave up 0 bases and J gave up 2 bases, with 9 bases separating them. This CDR3 has 15 amino acids. CDR3 sequence: CASSYSITNTDTQYF. CDR3 in DNA: TGTGCCAGCAGTTACTCTATCACTAACACAGATACGCAGTATTTT.